The 20 T cell receptor beta chains below come from one sample, sequenced in a study of CD8 T cells in Susac syndrome. RNA in amounts of about 0.5 to 1 ug was reverse transcribed with random hexamers. TCRdb reprocessed the immunoSEQ multiplex PCR reads with MiXCR, giving one entry per CDR3 protein. This repertoire shows fewer than 350,000 distinct CDR3 sequences, approximately 85% found once; its top ten account for about 0.22%. The sample comprised CD8+ T cells from PBMCs. The receptors were gathered from a human donor with multiple sclerosis.

V and J are TRBV27 and TRBJ1-2, with D tentatively TRBD1 (5 bases). This CDR3 spans 14 amino acids. CDR1 and CDR2 (germline): MNHEY, SMNVEV (reference sequence). Trimming removed 7 bases at V and 4 bases at J, with 16 bases between. The CDR3 DNA sequence: TGTGCCAGCAAGGGGATAGGGAGCTTCTATGGCTACACCTTC. It specifies CASKGIGSFYGYTF.

The chain couples TRBV5-6 to TRBJ1-1; no firm D call. Trimming removed 4 bases at V and 0 bases at J, with 13 bases between. Germline CDR1 and CDR2: SGHDT and YYEEEE. This CDR3 has 15 amino acids. CDR3 protein: CASSPTAYMNTEAFF. CDR3 DNA: TGTGCCAGCAGCCCCACAGCATATATGAACACTGAAGCTTTCTTT.

This clonotype was seen a handful of times. V is TRBV4-3 and J is TRBJ2-1, with 11 nucleotides matching TRBD2. Per the germline V gene, CDR1 is LGHNA and CDR2 is YSLEER. This CDR3 region has 17 residues. Unmatched junction bases numbered 2, after V lost 0 bases and J lost 1 base. This CDR3 is CASSQDTSGSSYNEQFF. The CDR3 DNA reads as TGCGCCAGCAGCCAAGATACTAGCGGGAGTTCCTACAATGAGCAGTTCTTC.

The V gene is TRBV7-3, the J gene TRBJ2-5, with D unclear. V dropped 5 bases and J dropped 4 bases, with 26 bases sitting between them. The CDR3 is 18 amino acids. Germline V lookup: CDR1 SGHTA, CDR2 FQGTGA. This chain's CDR3 is CASSPSLSLTNSGETQYF. The CDR3, as DNA: TGTGCCAGCAGCCCTAGTCTCTCTCTCACGAACTCGGGAGAGACCCAGTACTTC.

The chain uses TRBV28 and TRBJ1-5, with 10 bases identical to TRBD1. The CDR3 totals 19 residues. Germline V lookup: CDR1 MDHEN, CDR2 SYDVKM. The J segment lost 3 bases and the V segment lost 3 bases, leaving 14 bases of the junction unmatched. The CDR3 sequence is CASSLGLDRGRMDNQPQHF. CDR3 coding DNA: TGTGCCAGCAGTTTGGGGCTCGACAGGGGGCGGATGGACAATCAGCCCCAGCATTTT.

V usage is TRBV19 and J usage is TRBJ1-1; tentative D call: TRBD1 (5 bases). The CDR3 totals 17 residues. CDR1 and CDR2 (germline): LNHDA, SQIVND (reference sequence). V was shortened by 3 bases and J by 0 bases, with 17 bases between the two germline ends. The CDR3 loop is CASSIDWGPFLNTEAFF. The DNA for the CDR3 is TGTGCCAGTAGTATCGATTGGGGACCATTTTTGAACACTGAAGCTTTCTTT.

The chain is built from TRBV27 and TRBJ1-1; D not certain. Trimming removed 5 bases from V and 5 bases from J, with 9 bases in between. CDR1 is MNHEY and CDR2 is SMNVEV in the germline V gene (reference sequence). The CDR3 length is 12 residues. The CDR3 protein is CASSHGRTEAFF. Written as DNA, the CDR3 is TGTGCCAGCAGTCATGGGAGAACTGAAGCTTTCTTT.

V and J are TRBV4-3 and TRBJ2-4, with D perhaps being TRBD1 or TRBD2 (5 bases each). Germline V CDR1 and CDR2: LGHNA, YSLEER. The CDR3 length is 15 residues. The V gene lost 0 bases and the J gene lost 6 bases, with 12 bases spanning the gap. CDR3 nucleotide sequence: TGCGCCAGCAGCCAAGATTCCAGGGCGGGAAACATTCAGTACTTC. Residues: CASSQDSRAGNIQYF.

This clonotype was seen only a few times. This chain uses TRBV5-1 with TRBJ2-3; unclear D gene. Per germline, CDR1 SGHRS and CDR2 YFSETQ. Deletions cut 1 base from V and 1 base from J, with 19 bases between. The CDR3 contains 18 residues. CDR3 protein: CASSLTKSETWGTDTQYF. CDR3 nucleotide sequence: TGCGCCAGCAGCTTGACCAAATCTGAGACCTGGGGCACAGATACGCAGTATTTT.

The chain carries TRBV15 and TRBJ1-1; D unresolved. Trimming left V 0 bases short and J 3 bases short, with 11 bases between. Germline V gene lookup returns CDR1 LNHNV and CDR2 YYDKDF (reference sequence). This CDR3 has 15 residues. CDR3 sequence: CATSRDLDVDTEAFF. The CDR3 DNA reads as TGTGCCACCAGCAGAGATTTGGACGTGGACACTGAAGCTTTCTTT.

J is TRBJ1-2 and V is TRBV4-3, with 11 bases aligning to TRBD1. CDR1 is LGHNA, CDR2 YSLEER, per germline. The V gene end was trimmed by 7 bases and the J gene end by 7 bases; junction bases not matched to a gene: 14. CDR3 size: 16 residues. The CDR3 reads CASTPPDRGRSRGYTF. The CDR3 nucleotides read TGCGCCAGCACCCCGCCGGACAGGGGGCGATCGCGTGGCTACACCTTC.

The chain is built from TRBV28 and TRBJ2-1; no clear D. Trimming took 3 bases from V and 7 from J, leaving 10 bases between them. The CDR3 length is 13 residues. Germline loops: CDR1 MDHEN, CDR2 SYDVKM. This CDR3 is CASSLVRRNEQFF. The CDR3 coding sequence is TGTGCCAGCAGTTTGGTGCGGCGAAATGAGCAGTTCTTC.

This chain joins TRBV20-1 and TRBJ2-5, with unresolved D. The V end was cut by 4 bases, the J end by 1 base, with 16 bases between. The CDR3 runs to 15 residues. Germline CDR1 and CDR2: DFQATT and SNEGSKA (reference sequence). Here the CDR3 reads CSATPGRWGQETQYF. DNA for the CDR3: TGCAGTGCTACCCCGGGCAGATGGGGCCAAGAGACCCAGTACTTC.

The chain carries TRBV4-1 and TRBJ2-1; a possible D gene is TRBD1 (6 bases). Germline values: CDR1 MGHRA, CDR2 YSYEKL. This CDR3 has 15 residues. The V end was cut by 4 bases, the J end by 0 bases, with 10 bases between. The CDR3 sequence: CASSPGQFSYNEQFF. In DNA form, the CDR3 reads TGCGCCAGCAGCCCAGGACAGTTCTCCTACAATGAGCAGTTCTTC.

This clonotype was observed a single time. The chain links TRBV7-9 to TRBJ2-1, with 11 bases matching TRBD2. Germline V gene data show CDR1 as SEHNR and CDR2 as FQNEAQ (reference sequence). The V and J ends lost 1 base and 7 bases, in that order; junction bases with no gene match: 12. The CDR3 has 18 residues. Here the CDR3 DNA reads TGTGCCAGCAGCTTAGGGGGAACCGGGACTAGCGGTGGGAATGAGCAGTTCTTC. As protein: CASSLGGTGTSGGNEQFF.

For the CDR3, the DNA is TGTGCCAGCAGTGACCCCGGGGACACTGAAGCTTTCTTT. Protein product: CASSDPGDTEAFF. The chain employs TRBV28 and TRBJ1-1; D gene unclear. Trimming stripped 5 bases from V and 3 bases from J, with 10 bases between. This CDR3 has 13 residues. The V gene's germline CDR1 is MDHEN and CDR2 SYDVKM.

This clonotype came up once. V is TRBV5-1 and J is TRBJ2-1, with TRBD2 identical over 8 bases. Per the germline V gene, CDR1 is SGHRS and CDR2 is YFSETQ. The CDR3 contains 14 residues. Trimming removed 8 bases from V and 4 bases from J; junction bases left unmatched: 8. The CDR3 nucleotides are TGCGCCAGTACGGCGGGAGGTGGGTACAATGAGCAGTTCTTC. Encoded protein: CASTAGGGYNEQFF.

This clonotype was recorded a few times. The chain links TRBV9 to TRBJ2-4, with unresolved D. The CDR3 totals 14 residues. Germline CDR1 and CDR2: SGDLS and YYNGEE. V was trimmed by 4 bases and J by 5 bases, leaving 13 bases between them. For the CDR3, the DNA is TGTGCCAGCAGCCCCTGGACCAGTGAAAACATTCAGTACTTC. Its protein product is CASSPWTSENIQYF.

The J gene is TRBJ1-2, the V gene TRBV12-3 or TRBV12-4; no firm D call. CDR3 length: 14 amino acids. V gave up 7 bases and J gave up 4 bases, with 16 bases separating them. CDR3 sequence: CASTSGVEIYGYTF. The CDR3 DNA is TGTGCCAGCACTTCCGGGGTAGAGATCTATGGCTACACCTTC.

As regards this clonotype: Germline and junction disagree at one end, which may indicate a read error. The V and J genes are TRBV15 and TRBJ2-1; 10 bases are shared with TRBD2. This CDR3 contains 16 residues. Per the germline V gene, CDR1 is LNHNV and CDR2 is YYDKDF (reference sequence). CDR3 in DNA: TGTGCCACCGGCAGAGATGTAGCGGGAGGCCACAATGAGCAGTTCTTC. Residues: CATGRDVAGGHNEQFF.